This T cell receptor (beta chain) was obtained from a study of T cell repertoires in cytomegalovirus infection. Study-wide context: Evidence of both CMV infection and a matching HLA type came from public TCR beta signatures. Findings and limits, study-wide: The ex vivo response showed dominance by HLA-C-restricted CMV-specific TCR beta clonotypes.

This CDR3 has 11 residues. Trimming cost V 6 bases and J 10 bases; bases outside gene matches: 1. This clonotype was detected many times. Its antigen remains unknown. TCRdb called the reads again in MiXCR, with one record for every CDR3 protein. The repertoire holds some 920,000 distinct CDR3 sequences, 30% to 40% seen once, with around 15% in the top ten. The gene calls are TRBV12-3 or TRBV12-4 and TRBJ1-1; TRBD1 agrees at 11 bases. Material: cultured CD8+ T cells from PBMCs, obtained from culture after CMV antigen stimulation. This receptor was identified in a human donor in good health (CMV status not recorded). Some clones in this sample may be carry-over from other donors' samples. This CDR3 reads CASRGTGGAFF. Here the CDR3 DNA reads TGTGCCAGCAGGGGGACAGGGGGAGCTTTCTTT.